Here is one T cell receptor (beta chain) with its context. This entry belongs to a study of cytomegalovirus exposure and HLA in healthy donors. This CDR3 is 15 amino acids long. CDR1 is MNHEY, CDR2 SMNVEV, per germline (reference sequence). With 5 bases clipped from V and 5 bases from J, the junction kept 7 bases outside the gene matches. The PCR had 60 Vbeta and 13 Jbeta primers. Sequenced by immunoSEQ multiplex PCR; TCRdb stores in-frame clones only, minus some. Its table records about 200,000 clones. The V and J genes are TRBV27 and TRBJ2-1, with 9 positions matching TRBD1. Source material: PBMCs. The sequence was obtained from a man aged 30 to 39 in good health and CMV-seronegative. The CDR3 sequence: CASSPLQGADNEQFF. As DNA, the CDR3 is TGTGCCAGCAGTCCGCTACAGGGGGCTGACAATGAGCAGTTCTTC.